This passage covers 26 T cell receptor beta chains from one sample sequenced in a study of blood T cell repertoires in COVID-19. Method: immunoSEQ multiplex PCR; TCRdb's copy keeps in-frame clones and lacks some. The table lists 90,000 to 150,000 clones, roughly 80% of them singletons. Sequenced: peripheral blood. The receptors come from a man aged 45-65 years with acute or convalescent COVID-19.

CDR3: CASKFGGAGANVLTF. Written as DNA, the CDR3 is TGTGCCAGCAAGTTCGGGGGTGCTGGGGCCAACGTCCTGACTTTC. This chain links TRBV6-5 with TRBJ2-6; tentatively, D is TRBD2 (6 bases). V lost 7 bases, J lost 2 bases, and 12 bases lay in between. Germline V gene sequence: CDR1 MNHEY, CDR2 SVGAGI. CDR3 length equals 15 residues.

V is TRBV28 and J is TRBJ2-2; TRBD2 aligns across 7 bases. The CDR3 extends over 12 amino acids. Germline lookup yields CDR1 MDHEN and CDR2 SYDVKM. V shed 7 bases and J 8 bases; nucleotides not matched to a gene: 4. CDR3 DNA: TGTGCCAGCACTACTAGCGAAGGGGAGCTGTTTTTT. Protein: CASTTSEGELFF.

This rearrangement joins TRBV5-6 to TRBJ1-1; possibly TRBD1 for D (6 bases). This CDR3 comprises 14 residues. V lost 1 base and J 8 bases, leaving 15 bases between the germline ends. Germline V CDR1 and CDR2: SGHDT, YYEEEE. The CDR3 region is CASSLWTDAREAFF. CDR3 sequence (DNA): TGTGCCAGCAGCTTGTGGACAGATGCTCGGGAAGCTTTCTTT.

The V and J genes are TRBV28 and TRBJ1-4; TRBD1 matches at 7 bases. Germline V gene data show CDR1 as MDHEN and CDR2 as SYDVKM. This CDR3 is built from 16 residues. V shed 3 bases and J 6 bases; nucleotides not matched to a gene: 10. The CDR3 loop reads CASSLAKEDRDEKLFF. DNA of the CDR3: TGTGCCAGCAGTTTGGCAAAAGAAGACAGGGATGAAAAACTGTTTTTT.

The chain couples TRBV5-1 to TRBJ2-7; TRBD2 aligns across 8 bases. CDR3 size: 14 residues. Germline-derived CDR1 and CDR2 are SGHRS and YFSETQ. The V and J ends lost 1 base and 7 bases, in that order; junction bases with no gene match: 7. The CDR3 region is CASSLTSGRGEQYF. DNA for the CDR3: TGCGCCAGCAGCTTGACTAGCGGAAGAGGAGAGCAGTACTTC.

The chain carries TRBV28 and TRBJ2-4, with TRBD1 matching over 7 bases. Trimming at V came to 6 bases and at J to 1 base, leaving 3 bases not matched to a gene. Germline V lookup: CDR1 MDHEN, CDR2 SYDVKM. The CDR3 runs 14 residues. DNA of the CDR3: TGTGCCAGCAGGGAGGACAGGGCCAAAAACATTCAGTACTTC. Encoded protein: CASREDRAKNIQYF.

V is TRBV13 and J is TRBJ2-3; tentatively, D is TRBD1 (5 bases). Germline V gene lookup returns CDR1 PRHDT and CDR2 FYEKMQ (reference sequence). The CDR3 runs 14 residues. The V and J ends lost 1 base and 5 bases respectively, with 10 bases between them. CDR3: CASSLERGGDTQYF. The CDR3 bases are TGTGCCAGCAGCTTAGAAAGGGGTGGAGATACGCAGTATTTT.

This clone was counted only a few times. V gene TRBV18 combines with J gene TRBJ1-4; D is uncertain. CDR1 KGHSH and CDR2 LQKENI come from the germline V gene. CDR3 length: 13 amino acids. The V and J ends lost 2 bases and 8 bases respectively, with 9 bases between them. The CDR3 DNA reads TGTGCCAGCTCACCATCGGCGGAAGAAAAACTGTTTTTT. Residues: CASSPSAEEKLFF.

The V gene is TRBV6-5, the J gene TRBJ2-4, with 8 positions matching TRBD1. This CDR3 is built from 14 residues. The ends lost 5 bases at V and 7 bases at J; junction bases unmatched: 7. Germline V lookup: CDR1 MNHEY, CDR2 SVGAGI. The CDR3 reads CASSPHRTGNIQYF. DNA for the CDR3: TGTGCCAGCAGTCCACATCGGACAGGGAACATTCAGTACTTC.

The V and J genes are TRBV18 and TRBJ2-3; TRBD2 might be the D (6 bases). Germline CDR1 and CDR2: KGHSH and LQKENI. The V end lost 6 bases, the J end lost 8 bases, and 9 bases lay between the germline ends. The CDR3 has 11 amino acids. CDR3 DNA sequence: TGTGCCAGCTCCCCGGAGGGTACGCAGTATTTT. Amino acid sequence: CASSPEGTQYF.

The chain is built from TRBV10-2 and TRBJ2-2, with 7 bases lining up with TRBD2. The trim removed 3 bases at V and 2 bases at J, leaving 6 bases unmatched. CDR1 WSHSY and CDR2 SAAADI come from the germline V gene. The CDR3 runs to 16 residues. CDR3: CASSDGGGPNTGELFF. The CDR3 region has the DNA TGCGCCAGCAGTGATGGGGGGGGTCCCAACACCGGGGAGCTGTTTTTT.

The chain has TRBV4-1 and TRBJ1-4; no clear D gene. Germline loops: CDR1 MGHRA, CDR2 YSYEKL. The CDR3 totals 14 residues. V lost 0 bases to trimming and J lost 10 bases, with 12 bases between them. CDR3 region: CASSQEPGGPKLFF. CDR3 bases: TGCGCCAGCAGCCAAGAGCCGGGCGGGCCAAAACTGTTTTTT.

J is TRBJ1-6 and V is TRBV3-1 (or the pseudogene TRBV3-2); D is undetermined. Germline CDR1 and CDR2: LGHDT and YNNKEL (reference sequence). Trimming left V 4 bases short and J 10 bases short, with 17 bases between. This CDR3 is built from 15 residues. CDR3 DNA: TGTGCCAGCAGCCCGCGCGCGGCTCAAAACTCACCCCTCCACTTT. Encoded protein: CASSPRAAQNSPLHF.

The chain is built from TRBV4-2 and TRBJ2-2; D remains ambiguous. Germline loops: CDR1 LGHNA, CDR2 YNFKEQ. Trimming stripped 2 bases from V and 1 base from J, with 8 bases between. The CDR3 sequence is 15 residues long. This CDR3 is CASSQHSGNTGELFF. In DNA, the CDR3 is TGTGCCAGCAGCCAACATTCCGGGAACACCGGGGAGCTGTTTTTT.

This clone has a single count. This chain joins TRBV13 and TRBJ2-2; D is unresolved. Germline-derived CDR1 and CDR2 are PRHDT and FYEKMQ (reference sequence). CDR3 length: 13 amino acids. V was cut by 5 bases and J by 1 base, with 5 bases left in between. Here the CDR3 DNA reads TGTGCCAGCAGCGACATGAACACCGGGGAGCTGTTTTTT. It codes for CASSDMNTGELFF.

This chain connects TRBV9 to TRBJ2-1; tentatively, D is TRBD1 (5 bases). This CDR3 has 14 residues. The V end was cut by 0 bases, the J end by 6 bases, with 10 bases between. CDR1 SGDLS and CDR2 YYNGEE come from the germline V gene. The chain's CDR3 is CASSVVGAVNEQFF. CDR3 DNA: TGTGCCAGCAGCGTAGTAGGGGCCGTCAATGAGCAGTTCTTC.

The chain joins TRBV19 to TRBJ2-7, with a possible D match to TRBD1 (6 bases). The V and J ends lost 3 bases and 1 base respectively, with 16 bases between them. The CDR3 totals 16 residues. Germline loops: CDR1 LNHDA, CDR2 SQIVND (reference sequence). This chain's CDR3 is CASSIRQGTLSYEQYF. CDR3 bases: TGTGCCAGTAGTATTCGGCAGGGGACCTTGTCCTACGAGCAGTACTTC.

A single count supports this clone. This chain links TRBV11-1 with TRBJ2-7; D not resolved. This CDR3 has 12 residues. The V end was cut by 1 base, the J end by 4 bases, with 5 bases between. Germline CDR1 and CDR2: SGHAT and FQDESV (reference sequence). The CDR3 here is CASSLDTYEQYF. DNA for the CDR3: TGTGCCAGCAGCTTAGATACTTACGAGCAGTACTTC. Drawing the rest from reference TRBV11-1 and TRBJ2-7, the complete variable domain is EAEVAQSPRYKITEKSQAVAFWCDPISGHATLYWYRQILGQGPELLVQFQDESVVDDSQLPKDRFSAERLKGVDSTLKIQPAELGDSAMYLCASSLDTYEQYFGPGTRLTVT.

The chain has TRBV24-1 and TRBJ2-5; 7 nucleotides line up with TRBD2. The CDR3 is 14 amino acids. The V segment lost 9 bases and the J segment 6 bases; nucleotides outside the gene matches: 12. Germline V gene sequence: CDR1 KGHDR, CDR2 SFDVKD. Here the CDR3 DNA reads TGTGCCACCGCGCGGGACTACAACGAACAGACCCAGTACTTC. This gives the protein CATARDYNEQTQYF.

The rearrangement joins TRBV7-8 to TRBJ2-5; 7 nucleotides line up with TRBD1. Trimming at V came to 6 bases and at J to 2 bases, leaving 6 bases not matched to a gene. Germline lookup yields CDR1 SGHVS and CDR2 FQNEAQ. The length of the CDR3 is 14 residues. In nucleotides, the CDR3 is TGTGCCAGCAGTAGAGACAGGGAACAAGAGACCCAGTACTTC. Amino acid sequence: CASSRDREQETQYF. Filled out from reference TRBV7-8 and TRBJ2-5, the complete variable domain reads GAGVSQSPRYKVAKRGQDVALRCDPISGHVSLFWYQQALGQGPEFLTYFQNEAQLDKSGLPSDRFFAERPEGSVSTLKIQRTQQEDSAVYLCASSRDREQETQYFGPGTRLLVL.

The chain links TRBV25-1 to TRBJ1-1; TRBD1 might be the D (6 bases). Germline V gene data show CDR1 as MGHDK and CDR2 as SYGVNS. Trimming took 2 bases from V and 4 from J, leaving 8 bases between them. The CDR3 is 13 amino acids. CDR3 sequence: CASSEEGGTEAFF. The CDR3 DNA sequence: TGTGCCAGCAGTGAAGAAGGGGGCACTGAAGCTTTCTTT.

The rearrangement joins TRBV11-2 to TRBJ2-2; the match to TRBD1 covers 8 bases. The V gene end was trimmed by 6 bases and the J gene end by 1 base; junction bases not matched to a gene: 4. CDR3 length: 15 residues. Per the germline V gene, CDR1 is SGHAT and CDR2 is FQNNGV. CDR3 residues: CASRPGQGNTGELFF. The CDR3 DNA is TGTGCCAGCAGACCCGGACAGGGGAACACCGGGGAGCTGTTTTTT. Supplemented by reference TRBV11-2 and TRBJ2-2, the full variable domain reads EAGVAQSPRYKIIEKRQSVAFWCNPISGHATLYWYQQILGQGPKLLIQFQNNGVVDDSQLPKDRFSAERLKGVDSTLKIQPAKLEDSAVYLCASRPGQGNTGELFFGEGSRLTVL.

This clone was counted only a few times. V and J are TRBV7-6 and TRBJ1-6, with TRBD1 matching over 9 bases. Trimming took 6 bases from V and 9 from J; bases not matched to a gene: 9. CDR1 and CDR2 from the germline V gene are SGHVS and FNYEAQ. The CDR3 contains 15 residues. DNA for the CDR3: TGTGCCAGCAGAAAAGCAAGGACAGGGGTTTCACCCCTCCACTTT. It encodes CASRKARTGVSPLHF.

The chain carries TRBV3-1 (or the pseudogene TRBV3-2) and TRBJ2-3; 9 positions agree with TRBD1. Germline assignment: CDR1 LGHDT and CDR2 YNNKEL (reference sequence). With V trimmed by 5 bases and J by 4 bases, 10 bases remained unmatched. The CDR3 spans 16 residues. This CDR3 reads CASSEIQGARADTQYF. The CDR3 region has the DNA TGTGCCAGCAGCGAAATACAGGGGGCAAGGGCAGATACGCAGTATTTT.

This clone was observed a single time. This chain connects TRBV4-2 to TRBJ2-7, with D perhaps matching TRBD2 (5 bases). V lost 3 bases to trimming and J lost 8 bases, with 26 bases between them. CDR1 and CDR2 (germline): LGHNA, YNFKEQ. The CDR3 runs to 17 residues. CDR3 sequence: CASSQPFGWQRLPQQYF. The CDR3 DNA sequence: TGTGCCAGCAGCCAGCCTTTTGGCTGGCAGCGGTTGCCCCAGCAGTACTTC.

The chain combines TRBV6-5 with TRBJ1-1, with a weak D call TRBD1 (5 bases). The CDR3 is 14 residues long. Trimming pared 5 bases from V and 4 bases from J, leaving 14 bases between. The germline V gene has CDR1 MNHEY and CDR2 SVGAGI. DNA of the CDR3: TGTGCCAGCAGTAACGGCAGGGTGAGCACTGAAGCTTTCTTT. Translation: CASSNGRVSTEAFF.